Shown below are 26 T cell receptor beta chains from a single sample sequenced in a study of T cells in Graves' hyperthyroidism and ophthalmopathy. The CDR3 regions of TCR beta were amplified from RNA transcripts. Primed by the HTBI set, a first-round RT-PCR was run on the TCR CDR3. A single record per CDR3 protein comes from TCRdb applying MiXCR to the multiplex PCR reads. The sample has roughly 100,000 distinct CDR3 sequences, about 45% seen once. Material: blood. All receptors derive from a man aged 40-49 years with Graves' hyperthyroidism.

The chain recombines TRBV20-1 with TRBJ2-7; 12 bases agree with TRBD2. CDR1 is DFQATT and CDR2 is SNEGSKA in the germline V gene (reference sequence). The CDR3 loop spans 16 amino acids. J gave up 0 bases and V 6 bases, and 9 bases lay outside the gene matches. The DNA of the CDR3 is TGCAGTGCAACCGGGACTAGCGGGTGGAACTCCTACGAGCAGTACTTC. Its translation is CSATGTSGWNSYEQYF.

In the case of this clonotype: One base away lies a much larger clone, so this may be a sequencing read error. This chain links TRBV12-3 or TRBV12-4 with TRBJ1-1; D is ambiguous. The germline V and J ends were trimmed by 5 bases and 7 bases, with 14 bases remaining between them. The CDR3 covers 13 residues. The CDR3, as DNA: TGTGCCAGCAGTCCCCCCTGGGGAGTTGAAGCTTTCTTT. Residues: CASSPPWGVEAFF.

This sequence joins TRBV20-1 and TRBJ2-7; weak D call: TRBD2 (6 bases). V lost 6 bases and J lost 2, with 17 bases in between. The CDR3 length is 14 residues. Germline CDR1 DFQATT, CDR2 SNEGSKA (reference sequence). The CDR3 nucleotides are TGCAGTGCCAGCAGGACGGGGGAGCCCTACGAGCAGTACTTC. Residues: CSASRTGEPYEQYF.

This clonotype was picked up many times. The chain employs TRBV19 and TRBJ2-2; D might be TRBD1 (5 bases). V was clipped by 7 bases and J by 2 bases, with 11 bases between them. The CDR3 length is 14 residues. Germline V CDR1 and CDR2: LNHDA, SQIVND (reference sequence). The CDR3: CASKAGRNTGELFF. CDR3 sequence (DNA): TGTGCCAGTAAAGCAGGGCGCAACACCGGGGAGCTGTTTTTT.

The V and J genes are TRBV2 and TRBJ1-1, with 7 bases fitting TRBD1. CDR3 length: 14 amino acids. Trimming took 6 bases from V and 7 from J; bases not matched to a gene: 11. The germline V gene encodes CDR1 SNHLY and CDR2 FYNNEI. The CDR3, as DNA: TGTGCCAGCAGAGGCAGGGGGGCCTACTTTGAAGCTTTCTTT. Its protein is CASRGRGAYFEAFF. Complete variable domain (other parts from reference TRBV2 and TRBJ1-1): EPEVTQTPSHQVTQMGQEVILRCVPISNHLYFYWYRQILGQKVEFLVSFYNNEISEKSEIFDDQFSVERPDGSNFTLKIRSTKLEDSAMYFCASRGRGAYFEAFFGQGTRLTVV.

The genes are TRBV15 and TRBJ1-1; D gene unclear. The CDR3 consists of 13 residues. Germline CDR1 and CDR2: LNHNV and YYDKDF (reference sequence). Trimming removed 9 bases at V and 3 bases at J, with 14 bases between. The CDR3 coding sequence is TGTGCCACTTCGGGTCCGCGGGACACTGAAGCTTTCTTT. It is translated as CATSGPRDTEAFF.

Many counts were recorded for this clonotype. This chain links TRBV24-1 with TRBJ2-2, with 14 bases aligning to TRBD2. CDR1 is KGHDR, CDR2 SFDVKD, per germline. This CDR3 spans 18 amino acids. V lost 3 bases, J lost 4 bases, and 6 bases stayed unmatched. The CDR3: CATSDPGLAGGITGELFF. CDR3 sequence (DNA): TGTGCCACCAGTGATCCCGGACTAGCGGGAGGTATCACCGGGGAGCTGTTTTTT.

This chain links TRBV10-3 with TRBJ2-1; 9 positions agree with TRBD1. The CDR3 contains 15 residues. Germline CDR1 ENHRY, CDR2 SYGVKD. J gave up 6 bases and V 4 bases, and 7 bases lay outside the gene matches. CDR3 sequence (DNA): TGTGCCATCAGTGCCGGGACAGGGCCTGTCAATGAGCAGTTCTTC. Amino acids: CAISAGTGPVNEQFF.

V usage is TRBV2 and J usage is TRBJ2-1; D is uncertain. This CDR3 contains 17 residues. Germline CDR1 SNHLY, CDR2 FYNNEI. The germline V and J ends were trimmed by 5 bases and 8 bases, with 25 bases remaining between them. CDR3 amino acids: CASSYTQASVLAYEQFF. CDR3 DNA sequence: TGTGCCAGCAGTTATACGCAGGCCAGCGTCCTGGCATATGAGCAGTTCTTC.

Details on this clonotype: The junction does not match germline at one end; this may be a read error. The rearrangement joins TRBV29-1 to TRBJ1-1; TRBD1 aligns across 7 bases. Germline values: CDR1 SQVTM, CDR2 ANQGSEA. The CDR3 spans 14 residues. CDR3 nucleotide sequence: TGTGCCTGGAGTTCCCCAGGGGGTGGCACTGAAGCTTTCTTT. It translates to CAWSSPGGGTEAFF.

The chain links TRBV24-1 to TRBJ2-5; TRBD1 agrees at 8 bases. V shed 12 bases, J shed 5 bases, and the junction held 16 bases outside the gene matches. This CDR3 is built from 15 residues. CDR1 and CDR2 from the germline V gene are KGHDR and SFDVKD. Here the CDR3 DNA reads TGTGCCTGGAGTGCGCTGACAGGGGTTACGGAGACCCAGTACTTC. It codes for CAWSALTGVTETQYF.

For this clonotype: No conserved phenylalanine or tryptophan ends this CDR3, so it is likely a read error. The CDR3 loop reads CASSMYNEQFP. CDR3 sequence (DNA): TGTGCCAGTAGTATGTACAATGAGCAGTTCCCC. The chain is built from TRBV19 and TRBJ2-1; D remains unclear. The V and J ends lost 3 bases and 4 bases respectively, with 1 base between them. CDR3 size: 11 residues. Germline CDR1 is LNHDA and CDR2 is SQIVND (reference sequence).

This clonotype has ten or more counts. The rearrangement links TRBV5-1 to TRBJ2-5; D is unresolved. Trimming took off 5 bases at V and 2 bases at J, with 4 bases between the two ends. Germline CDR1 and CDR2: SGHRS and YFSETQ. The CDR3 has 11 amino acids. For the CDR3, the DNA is TGCGCCAGCAGTTTGCAAGAGACCCAGTACTTC. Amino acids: CASSLQETQYF.

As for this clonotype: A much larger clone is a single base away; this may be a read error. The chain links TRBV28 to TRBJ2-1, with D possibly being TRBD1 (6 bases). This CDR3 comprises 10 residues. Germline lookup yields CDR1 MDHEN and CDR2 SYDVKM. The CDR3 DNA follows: TGTGCCGGCAGGGGCAATGAGCAGTTCTTC. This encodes CAGRGNEQFF.

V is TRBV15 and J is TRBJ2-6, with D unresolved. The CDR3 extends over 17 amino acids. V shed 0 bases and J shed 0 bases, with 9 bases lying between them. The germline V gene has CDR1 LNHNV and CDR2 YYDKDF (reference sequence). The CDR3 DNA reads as TGTGCCACCAGCAGAGATAGGACGGCCTCTGGGGCCAACGTCCTGACTTTC. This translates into CATSRDRTASGANVLTF.

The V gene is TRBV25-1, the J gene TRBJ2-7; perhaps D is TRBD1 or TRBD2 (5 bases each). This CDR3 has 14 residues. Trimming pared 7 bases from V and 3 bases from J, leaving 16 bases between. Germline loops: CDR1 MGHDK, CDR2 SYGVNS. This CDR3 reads CASTGTRGHYEQYF. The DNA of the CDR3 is TGTGCCAGCACCGGGACCCGAGGCCACTACGAGCAGTACTTC.

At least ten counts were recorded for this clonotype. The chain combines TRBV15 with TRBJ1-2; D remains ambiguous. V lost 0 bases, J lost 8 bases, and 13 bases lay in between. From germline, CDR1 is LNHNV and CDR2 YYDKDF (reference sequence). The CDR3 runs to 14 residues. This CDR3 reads CATSRDLTVAGYTF. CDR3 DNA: TGTGCCACCAGCAGAGATCTCACGGTAGCCGGCTACACCTTC.

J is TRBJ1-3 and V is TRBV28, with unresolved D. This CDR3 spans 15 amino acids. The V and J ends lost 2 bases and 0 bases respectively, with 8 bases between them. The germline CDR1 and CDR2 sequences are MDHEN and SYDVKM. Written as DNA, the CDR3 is TGTGCCAGCAGTTTAAGTAGTAGCTCTGGAAACACCATATATTTT. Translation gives CASSLSSSSGNTIYF.

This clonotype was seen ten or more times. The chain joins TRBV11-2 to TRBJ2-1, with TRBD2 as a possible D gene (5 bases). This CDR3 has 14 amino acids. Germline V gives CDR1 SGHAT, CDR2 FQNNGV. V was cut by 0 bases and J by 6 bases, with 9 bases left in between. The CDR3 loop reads CASSLDPGGNEQFF. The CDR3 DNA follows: TGTGCCAGCAGCTTAGACCCAGGAGGCAATGAGCAGTTCTTC.

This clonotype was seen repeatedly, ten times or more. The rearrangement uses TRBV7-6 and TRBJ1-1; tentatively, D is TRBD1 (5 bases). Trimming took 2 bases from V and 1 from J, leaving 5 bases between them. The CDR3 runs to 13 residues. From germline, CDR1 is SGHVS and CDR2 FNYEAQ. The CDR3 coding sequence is TGTGCCAGCAGCTTAAGGGGGAACACTGAAGCTTTCTTT. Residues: CASSLRGNTEAFF.

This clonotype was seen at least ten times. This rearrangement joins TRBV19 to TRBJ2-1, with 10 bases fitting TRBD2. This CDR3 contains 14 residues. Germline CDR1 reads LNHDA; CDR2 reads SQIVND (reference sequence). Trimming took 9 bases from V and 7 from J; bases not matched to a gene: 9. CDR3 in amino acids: CASSSGRAANEQFF. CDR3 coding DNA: TGTGCCAGCTCCAGCGGGAGGGCCGCGAATGAGCAGTTCTTC.

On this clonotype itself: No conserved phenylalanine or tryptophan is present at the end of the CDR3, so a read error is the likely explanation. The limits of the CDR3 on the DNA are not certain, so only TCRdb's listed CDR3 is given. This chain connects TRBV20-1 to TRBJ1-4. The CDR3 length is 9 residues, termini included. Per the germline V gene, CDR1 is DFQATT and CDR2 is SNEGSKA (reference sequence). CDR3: CSARDRTFY.

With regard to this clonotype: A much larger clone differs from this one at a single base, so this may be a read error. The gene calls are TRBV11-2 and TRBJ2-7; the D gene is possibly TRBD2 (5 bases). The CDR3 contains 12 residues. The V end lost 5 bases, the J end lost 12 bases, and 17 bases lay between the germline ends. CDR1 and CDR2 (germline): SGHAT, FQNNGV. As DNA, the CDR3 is TGTGCCAGCAGCCAAGAGGGCGAGGCCGCGTACTTC. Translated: CASSQEGEAAYF.

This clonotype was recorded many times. The CDR3 nucleotides are TGTGCCACCAGCGGCCGGGACAACGACAATGAGCAGTTCTTC. Translation gives CATSGRDNDNEQFF. V is TRBV15 and J is TRBJ2-1; D is possibly TRBD1 (6 bases). This CDR3 is 14 amino acids long. Trimming removed 5 bases at V and 5 bases at J, with 13 bases between. Germline values: CDR1 LNHNV, CDR2 YYDKDF (reference sequence). The entire variable domain, with the rest obtained from reference TRBV15 and TRBJ2-1, is as follows: DAMVIQNPRYQVTQFGKPVTLSCSQTLNHNVMYWYQQKSSQAPKLLFHYYDKDFNNEADTPDNFQSRRPNTSFCFLDIRSPGLGDTAMYLCATSGRDNDNEQFFGPGTRLTVL.

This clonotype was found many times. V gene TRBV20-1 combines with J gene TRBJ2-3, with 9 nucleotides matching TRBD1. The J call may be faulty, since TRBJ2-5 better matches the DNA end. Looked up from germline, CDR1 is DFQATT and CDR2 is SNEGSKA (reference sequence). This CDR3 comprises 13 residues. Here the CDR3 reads CSARGTGLGTQYF. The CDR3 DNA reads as TGCAGTGCTAGGGGGACAGGGTTGGGGACCCAGTACTTC.

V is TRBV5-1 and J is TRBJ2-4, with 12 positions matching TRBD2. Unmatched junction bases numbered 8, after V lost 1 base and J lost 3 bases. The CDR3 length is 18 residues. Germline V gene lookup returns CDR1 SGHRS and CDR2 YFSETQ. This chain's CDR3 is CASSLWRLAGGDKNIQYF. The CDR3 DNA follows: TGCGCCAGCAGCTTGTGGCGGCTAGCGGGGGGGGACAAAAACATTCAGTACTTC.